This T cell receptor beta chain was captured by sequencing in a study of T-cell reconstitution after alpha-beta-depleted transplantation in children. Germline V CDR1 and CDR2: MNHEY, SVGEGT. The CDR3 consists of 14 residues. J lost 1 base, V lost 4 bases, and 3 bases had no gene match. Unique molecular identifiers were incorporated during preparation of the TCRbeta library. TCRdb used MiXCR to reprocess the PCR reads, holding one entry per CDR3 protein. The sample has 190,000 or so distinct CDR3 sequences, approximately 14% seen once. The chain is built from TRBV6-2 or TRBV6-3 and TRBJ1-1; TRBD1 matches 7 bases. This sequence was found in a human donor who donated a stem cell graft to a child with acute lymphoblastic leukemia. The sample here was PBMCs from the stem cell graft donor, taken from the stem cell graft. The CDR3 protein is CASSSGGRNTEAFF. CDR3 bases: TGTGCCAGCAGTTCAGGGGGTCGGAACACTGAAGCTTTCTTT.